The clone carrying this T cell receptor (beta chain) was detected many times. Antigen: not known. This specimen belongs to a study of regulatory T cells in long-lasting Graves disease. Time point noted: newly diagnosed GD, antithyroid drugs for less than 3 months. The TCR library was made from RNA that had been extracted from PBMCs in TRIzol. Staff drew about 10 milliliters of peripheral blood into EDTA tubes. Researchers made TCR beta libraries by using iRepertoire HTBI primers and running Arm-PCR on CDR3 regions. TCRdb itself ran the multiplex PCR reads through MiXCR, one entry per CDR3 protein. This sample has 530,000 or so distinct CDR3 sequences; roughly 13% occur once, and the top ten carry 10%. This CDR3 is built from 12 residues. Germline V gene lookup returns CDR1 SGHDT and CDR2 YYEEEE. The V and J ends lost 2 bases and 5 bases respectively, with 7 bases between them. The study's findings and limits: Newly diagnosed patients had higher TCR diversity than persistent Graves' patients did.

These data were also filed under a second study, of T cells in Graves' hyperthyroidism and ophthalmopathy.

The TCR originated in a man aged 25 to 45 with Graves disease. This specimen consisted of peripheral blood mononuclear cells (PBMCs), obtained at new diagnosis, from a patient treated with antithyroid drugs. This chain joins TRBV5-6 and TRBJ2-5; D call uncertain. DNA of the CDR3: TGTGCCAGCAGCTTCTGGCGGGAGACCCAGTACTTC. Translating gives CASSFWRETQYF.